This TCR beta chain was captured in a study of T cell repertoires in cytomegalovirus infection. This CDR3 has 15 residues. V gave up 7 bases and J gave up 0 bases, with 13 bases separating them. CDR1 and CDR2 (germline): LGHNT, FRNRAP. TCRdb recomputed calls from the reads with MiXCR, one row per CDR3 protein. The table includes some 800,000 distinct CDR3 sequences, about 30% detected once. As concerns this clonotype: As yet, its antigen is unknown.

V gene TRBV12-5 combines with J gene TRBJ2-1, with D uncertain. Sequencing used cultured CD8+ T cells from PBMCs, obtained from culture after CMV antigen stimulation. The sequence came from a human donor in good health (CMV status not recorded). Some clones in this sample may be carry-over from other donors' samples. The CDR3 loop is CASVERTGSYNEQFF. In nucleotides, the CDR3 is TGTGCTAGTGTCGAACGGACGGGCTCCTACAATGAGCAGTTCTTC. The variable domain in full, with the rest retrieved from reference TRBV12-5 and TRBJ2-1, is DARVTQTPRHKVTEMGQEVTMRCQPILGHNTVFWYRQTMMQGLELLAYFRNRAPLDDSGMPKDRFSAEMPDATLATLKIQPSEPRDSAVYFCASVERTGSYNEQFFGPGTRLTVL.